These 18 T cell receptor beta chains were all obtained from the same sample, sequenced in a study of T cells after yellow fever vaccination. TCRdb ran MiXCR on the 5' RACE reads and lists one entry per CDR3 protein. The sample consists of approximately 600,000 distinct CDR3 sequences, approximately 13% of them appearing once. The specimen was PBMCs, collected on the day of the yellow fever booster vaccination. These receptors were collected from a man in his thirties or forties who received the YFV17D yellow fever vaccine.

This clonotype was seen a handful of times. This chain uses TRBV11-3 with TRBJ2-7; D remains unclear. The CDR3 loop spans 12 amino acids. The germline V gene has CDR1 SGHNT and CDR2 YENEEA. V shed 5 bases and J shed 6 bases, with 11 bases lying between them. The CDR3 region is CASSPRFGEQYF. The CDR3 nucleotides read TGTGCCAGCAGCCCAAGATTTGGCGAGCAGTACTTC.

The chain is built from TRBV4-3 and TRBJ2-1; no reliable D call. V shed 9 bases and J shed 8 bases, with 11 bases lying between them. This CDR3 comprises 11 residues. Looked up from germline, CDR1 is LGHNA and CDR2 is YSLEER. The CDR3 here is CASLVLDEQFF. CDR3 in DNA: TGCGCCAGTCTTGTCCTGGATGAGCAGTTCTTC.

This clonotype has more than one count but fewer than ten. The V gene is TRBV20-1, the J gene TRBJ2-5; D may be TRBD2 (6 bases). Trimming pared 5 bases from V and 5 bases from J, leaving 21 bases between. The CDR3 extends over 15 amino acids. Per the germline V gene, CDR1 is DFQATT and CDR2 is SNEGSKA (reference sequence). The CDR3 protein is CSAAMTRILPETQYF. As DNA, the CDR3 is TGCAGTGCTGCCATGACTAGAATCTTACCGGAGACCCAGTACTTC.

The CDR3 DNA reads TGTGCCAGCAGCTATTCCCGGGACATTGCCTACGAGCAGTACTTC. Protein: CASSYSRDIAYEQYF. The chain employs TRBV7-2 and TRBJ2-7; a possible D gene is TRBD1 (6 bases). V was clipped by 4 bases and J by 2 bases, with 15 bases between them. The CDR3 has 15 residues. Germline V gene sequence: CDR1 SGHTA, CDR2 FQGNSA. Looking up the rest from reference TRBV7-2 and TRBJ2-7 gives the full variable domain: GAGVSQSPSNKVTEKGKDVELRCDPISGHTALYWYRQSLGQGLEFLIYFQGNSAPDKSGLPSDRFSAERTGGSVSTLTIQRTQQEDSAVYLCASSYSRDIAYEQYFGPGTRLTVT.

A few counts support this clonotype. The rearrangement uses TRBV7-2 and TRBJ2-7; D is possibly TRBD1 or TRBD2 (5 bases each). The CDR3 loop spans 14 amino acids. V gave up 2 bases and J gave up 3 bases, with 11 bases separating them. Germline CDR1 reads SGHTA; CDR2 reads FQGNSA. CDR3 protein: CASSLWGPNYEQYF. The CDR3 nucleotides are TGTGCCAGCAGCTTATGGGGACCGAACTACGAGCAGTACTTC.

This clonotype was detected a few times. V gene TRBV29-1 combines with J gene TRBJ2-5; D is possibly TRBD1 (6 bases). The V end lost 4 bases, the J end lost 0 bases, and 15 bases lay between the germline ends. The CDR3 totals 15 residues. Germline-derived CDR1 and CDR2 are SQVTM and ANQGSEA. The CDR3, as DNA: TGCAGCGTTGTCTCACCAGGGGCGTACCAAGAGACCCAGTACTTC. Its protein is CSVVSPGAYQETQYF.

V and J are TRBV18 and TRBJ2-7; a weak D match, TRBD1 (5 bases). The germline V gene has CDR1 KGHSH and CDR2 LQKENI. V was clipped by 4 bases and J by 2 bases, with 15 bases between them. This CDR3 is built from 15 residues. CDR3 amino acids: CASSLQGPPAYEQYF. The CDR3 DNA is TGTGCCAGCTCACTCCAGGGTCCACCGGCCTACGAGCAGTACTTC.

CDR3: CASRPTGTRYEQYF. The CDR3 DNA reads as TGCGCCAGTCGTCCGACGGGGACAAGGTACGAGCAGTACTTC. This chain connects TRBV5-1 to TRBJ2-7, with D possibly TRBD1 on 6 matching bases. The V end was cut by 8 bases, the J end by 4 bases, with 19 bases between. The CDR3 runs 14 residues. CDR1 and CDR2 from the germline V gene are SGHRS and YFSETQ.

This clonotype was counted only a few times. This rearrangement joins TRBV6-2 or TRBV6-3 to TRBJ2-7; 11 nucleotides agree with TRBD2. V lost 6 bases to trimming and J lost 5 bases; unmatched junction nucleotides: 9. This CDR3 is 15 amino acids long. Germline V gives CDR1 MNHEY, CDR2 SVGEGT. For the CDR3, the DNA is TGTGCCAGCAGAGCCACTAGCGGGAGTAAGGACGAGCAGTACTTC. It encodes CASRATSGSKDEQYF.

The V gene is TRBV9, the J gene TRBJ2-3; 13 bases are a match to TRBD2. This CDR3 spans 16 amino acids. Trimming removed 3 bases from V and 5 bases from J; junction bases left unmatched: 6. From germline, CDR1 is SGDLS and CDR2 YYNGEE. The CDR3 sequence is CASSAGTSGNVDTQYF. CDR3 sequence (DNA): TGTGCCAGCAGCGCAGGGACTAGCGGGAATGTAGATACGCAGTATTTT.

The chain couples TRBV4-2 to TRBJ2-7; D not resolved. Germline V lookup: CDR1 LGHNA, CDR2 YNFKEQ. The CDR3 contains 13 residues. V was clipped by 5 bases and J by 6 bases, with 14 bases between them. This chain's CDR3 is CASSSSGDREQYF. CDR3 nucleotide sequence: TGTGCCAGCAGCTCATCTGGGGATCGCGAGCAGTACTTC.

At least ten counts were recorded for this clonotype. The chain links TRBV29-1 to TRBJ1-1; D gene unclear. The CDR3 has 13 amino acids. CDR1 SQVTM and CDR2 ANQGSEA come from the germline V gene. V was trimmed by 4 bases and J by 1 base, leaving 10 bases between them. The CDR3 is CSVAPQKNTEAFF. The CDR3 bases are TGCAGCGTTGCCCCCCAGAAGAACACTGAAGCTTTCTTT.

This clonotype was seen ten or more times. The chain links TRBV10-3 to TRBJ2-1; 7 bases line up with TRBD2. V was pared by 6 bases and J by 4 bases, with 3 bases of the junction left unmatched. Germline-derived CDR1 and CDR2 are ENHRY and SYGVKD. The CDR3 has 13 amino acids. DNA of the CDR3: TGTGCCATCAGGGGGCGGGAGTACAATGAGCAGTTCTTC. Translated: CAIRGREYNEQFF.

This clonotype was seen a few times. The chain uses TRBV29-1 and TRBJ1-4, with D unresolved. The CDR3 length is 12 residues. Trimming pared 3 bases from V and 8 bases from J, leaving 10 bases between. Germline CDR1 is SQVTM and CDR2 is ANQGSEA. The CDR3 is CSVDEGYEKLFF. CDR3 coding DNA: TGCAGCGTTGATGAGGGATACGAAAAACTGTTTTTT.

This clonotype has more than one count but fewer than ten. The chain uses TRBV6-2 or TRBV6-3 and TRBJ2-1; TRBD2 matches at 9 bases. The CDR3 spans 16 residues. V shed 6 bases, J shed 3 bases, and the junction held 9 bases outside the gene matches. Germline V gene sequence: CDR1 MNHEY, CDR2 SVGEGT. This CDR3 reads CASRRLAGTLYNEQFF. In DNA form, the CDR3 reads TGTGCCAGCAGGAGGCTAGCGGGAACGCTCTACAATGAGCAGTTCTTC.

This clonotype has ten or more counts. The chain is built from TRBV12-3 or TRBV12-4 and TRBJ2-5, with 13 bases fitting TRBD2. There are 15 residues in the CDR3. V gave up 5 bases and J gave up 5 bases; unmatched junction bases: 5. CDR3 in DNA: TGTGCCAGCAGTGACGGACTAGCGGGAGTTGAGACCCAGTACTTC. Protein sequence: CASSDGLAGVETQYF.

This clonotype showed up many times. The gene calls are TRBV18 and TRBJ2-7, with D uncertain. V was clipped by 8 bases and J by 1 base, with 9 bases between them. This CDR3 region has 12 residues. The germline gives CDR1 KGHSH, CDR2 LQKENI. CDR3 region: CASSPDSYEQYF. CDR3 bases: TGTGCCAGCAGCCCCGATTCCTACGAGCAGTACTTC.

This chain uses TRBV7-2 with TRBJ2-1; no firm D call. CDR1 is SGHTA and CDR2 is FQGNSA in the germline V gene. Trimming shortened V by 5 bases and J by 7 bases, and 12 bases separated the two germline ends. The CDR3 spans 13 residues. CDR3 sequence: CASSPTRSNEQFF. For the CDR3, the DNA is TGTGCCAGCAGCCCTACCCGAAGTAATGAGCAGTTCTTC.